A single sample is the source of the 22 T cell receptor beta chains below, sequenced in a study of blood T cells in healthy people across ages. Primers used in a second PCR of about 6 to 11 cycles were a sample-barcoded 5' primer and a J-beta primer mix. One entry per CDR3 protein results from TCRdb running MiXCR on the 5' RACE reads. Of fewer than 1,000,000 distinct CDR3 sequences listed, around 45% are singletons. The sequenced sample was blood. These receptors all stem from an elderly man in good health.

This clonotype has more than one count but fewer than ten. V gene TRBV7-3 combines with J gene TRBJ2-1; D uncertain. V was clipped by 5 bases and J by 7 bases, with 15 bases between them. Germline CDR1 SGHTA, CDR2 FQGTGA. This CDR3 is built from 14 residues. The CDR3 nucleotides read TGTGCCAGCAGCATGTCGGGTCCTAGAAATGAGCAGTTCTTC. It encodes CASSMSGPRNEQFF.

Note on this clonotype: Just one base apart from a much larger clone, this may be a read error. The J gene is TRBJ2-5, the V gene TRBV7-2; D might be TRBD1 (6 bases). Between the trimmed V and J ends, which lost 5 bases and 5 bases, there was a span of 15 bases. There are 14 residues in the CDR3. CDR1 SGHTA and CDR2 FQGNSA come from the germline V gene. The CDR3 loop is CASSVGSQGETQYF. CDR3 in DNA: TGTGCCAGCAGCGTAGGAAGCCAGGGGGAGACCCAGTACTTC.

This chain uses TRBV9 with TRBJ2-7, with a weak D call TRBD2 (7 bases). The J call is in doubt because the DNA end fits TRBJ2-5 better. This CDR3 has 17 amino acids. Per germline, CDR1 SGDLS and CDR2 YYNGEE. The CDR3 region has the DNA TGTGCCAGCAGCCTACACCGGGGGGCGGATTTGAGAAGGACCCAGTACTTC. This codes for CASSLHRGADLRRTQYF.

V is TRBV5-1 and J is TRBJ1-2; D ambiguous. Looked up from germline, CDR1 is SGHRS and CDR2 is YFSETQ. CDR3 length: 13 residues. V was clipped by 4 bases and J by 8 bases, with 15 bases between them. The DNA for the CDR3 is TGCGCCAGCAGCGCCCAAATGGGGAGCGGCTACACCTTC. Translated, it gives CASSAQMGSGYTF. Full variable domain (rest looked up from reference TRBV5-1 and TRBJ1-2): KAGVTQTPRYLIKTRGQQVTLSCSPISGHRSVSWYQQTPGQGLQFLFEYFSETQRNKGNFPGRFSGRQFSNSRSEMNVSTLELGDSALYLCASSAQMGSGYTFGSGTRLTVV.

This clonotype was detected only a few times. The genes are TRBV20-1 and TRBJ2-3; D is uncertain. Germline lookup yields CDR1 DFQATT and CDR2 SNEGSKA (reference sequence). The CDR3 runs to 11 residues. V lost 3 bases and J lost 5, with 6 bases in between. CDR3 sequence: CSASYRDTQYF. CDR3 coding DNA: TGCAGTGCTAGTTACAGAGATACGCAGTATTTT.

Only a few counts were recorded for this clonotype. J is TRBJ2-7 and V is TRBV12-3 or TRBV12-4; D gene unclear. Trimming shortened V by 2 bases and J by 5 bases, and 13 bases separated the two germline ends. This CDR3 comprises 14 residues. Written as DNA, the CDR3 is TGTGCCAGCAGTTTATCGGTGGCAGTCAACGAGCAGTACTTC. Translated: CASSLSVAVNEQYF.

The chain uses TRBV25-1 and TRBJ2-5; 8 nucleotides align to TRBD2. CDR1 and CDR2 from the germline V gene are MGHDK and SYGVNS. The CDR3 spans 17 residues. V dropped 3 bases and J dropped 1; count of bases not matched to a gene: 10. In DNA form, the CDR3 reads TGTGCCAGCAGTGATCTAGCGGGTGGAGGAGTCCAAGAGACCCAGTACTTC. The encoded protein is CASSDLAGGGVQETQYF.

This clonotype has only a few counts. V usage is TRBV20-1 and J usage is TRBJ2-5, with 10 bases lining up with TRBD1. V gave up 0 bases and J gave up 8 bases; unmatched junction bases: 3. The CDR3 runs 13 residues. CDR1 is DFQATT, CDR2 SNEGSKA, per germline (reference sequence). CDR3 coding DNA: TGCAGTGCTAGAGATGGGACAGGGGAAACCCAGTACTTC. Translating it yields CSARDGTGETQYF.

The CDR3 here is CASSLVGFSLGYTF. DNA of the CDR3: TGTGCCAGCAGCTTGGTGGGCTTTAGCCTTGGCTACACCTTC. This chain uses TRBV5-6 with TRBJ1-2; D gene unclear. The CDR3 length is 14 residues. From germline, CDR1 is SGHDT and CDR2 YYEEEE. The V and J ends lost 0 bases and 7 bases respectively, with 13 bases between them.

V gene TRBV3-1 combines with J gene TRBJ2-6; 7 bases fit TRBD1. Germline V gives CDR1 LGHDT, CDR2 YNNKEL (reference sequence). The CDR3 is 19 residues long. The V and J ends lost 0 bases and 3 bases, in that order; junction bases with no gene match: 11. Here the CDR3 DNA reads TGTGCCAGCAGCCAAGAGACAGGGTACGTCGTCATTGGGGCCAACGTCCTGACTTTC. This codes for CASSQETGYVVIGANVLTF.

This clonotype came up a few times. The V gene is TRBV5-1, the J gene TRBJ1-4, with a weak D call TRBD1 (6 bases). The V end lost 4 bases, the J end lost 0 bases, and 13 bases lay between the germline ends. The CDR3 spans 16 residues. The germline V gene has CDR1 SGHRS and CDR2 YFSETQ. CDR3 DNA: TGCGCCAGCAGCAGGATGGACAGCGCAACTAATGAAAAACTGTTTTTT. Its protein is CASSRMDSATNEKLFF. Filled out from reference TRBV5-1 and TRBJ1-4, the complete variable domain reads KAGVTQTPRYLIKTRGQQVTLSCSPISGHRSVSWYQQTPGQGLQFLFEYFSETQRNKGNFPGRFSGRQFSNSRSEMNVSTLELGDSALYLCASSRMDSATNEKLFFGSGTQLSVL.

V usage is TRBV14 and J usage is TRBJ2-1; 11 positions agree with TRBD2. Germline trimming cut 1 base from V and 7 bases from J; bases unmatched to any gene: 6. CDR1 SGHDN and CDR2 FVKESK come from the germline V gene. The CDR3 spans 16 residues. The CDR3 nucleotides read TGTGCCAGCAGCCAAGTTGGGACTAGCGGCTTGAATGAGCAGTTCTTC. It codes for CASSQVGTSGLNEQFF. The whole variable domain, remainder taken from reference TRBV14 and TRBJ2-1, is EAGVTQFPSHSVIEKGQTVTLRCDPISGHDNLYWYRRVMGKEIKFLLHFVKESKQDESGMPNNRFLAERTGGTYSTLKVQPAELEDSGVYFCASSQVGTSGLNEQFFGPGTRLTVL.

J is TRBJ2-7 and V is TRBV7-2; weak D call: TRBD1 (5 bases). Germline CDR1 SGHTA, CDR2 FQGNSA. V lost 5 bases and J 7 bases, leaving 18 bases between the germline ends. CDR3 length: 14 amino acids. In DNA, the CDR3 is TGTGCCAGCAGCGGGGCAGGGTTTTTGGGTGAGCAGTACTTC. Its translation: CASSGAGFLGEQYF.

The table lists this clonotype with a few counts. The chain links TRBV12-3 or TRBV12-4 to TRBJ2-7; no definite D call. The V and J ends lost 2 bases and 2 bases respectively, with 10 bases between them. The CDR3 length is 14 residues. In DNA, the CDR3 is TGTGCCAGCAGTTTAATCGCAGCCCCCTACGAGCAGTACTTC. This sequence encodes CASSLIAAPYEQYF.

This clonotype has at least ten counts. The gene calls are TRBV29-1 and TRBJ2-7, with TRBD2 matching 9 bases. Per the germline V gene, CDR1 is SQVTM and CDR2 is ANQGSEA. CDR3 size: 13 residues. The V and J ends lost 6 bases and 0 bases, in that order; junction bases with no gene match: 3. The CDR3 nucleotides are TGCAGCGTGCGTAGCGGGAGCTCCTACGAGCAGTACTTC. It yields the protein CSVRSGSSYEQYF.

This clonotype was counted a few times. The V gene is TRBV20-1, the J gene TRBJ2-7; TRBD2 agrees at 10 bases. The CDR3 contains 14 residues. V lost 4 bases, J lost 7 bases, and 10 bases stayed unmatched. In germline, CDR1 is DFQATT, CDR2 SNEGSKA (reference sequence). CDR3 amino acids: CSAKGLAPDNEQYF. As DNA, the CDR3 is TGCAGTGCTAAGGGACTAGCGCCCGACAATGAGCAGTACTTC.

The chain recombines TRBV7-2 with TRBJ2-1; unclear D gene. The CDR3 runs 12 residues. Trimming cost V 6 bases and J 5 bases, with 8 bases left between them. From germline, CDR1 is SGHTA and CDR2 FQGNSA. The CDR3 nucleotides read TGTGCCAGCAGTCGTCCTAACAATGAGCAGTTCTTC. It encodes CASSRPNNEQFF.

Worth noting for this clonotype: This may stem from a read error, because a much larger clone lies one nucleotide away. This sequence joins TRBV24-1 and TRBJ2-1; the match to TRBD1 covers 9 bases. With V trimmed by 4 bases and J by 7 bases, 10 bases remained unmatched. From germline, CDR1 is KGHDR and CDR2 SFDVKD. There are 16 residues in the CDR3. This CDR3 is CATSDRGQGPKNEQFF. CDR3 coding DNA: TGTGCCACCAGTGACCGCGGACAGGGGCCCAAAAATGAGCAGTTCTTC.

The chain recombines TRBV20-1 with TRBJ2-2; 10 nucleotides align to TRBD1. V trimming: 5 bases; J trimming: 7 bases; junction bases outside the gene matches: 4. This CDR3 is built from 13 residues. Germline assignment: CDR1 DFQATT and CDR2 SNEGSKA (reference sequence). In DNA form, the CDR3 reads TGCAGTGCTCGACAGGGGGCCGGCGGGGAGCTGTTTTTT. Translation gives CSARQGAGGELFF.

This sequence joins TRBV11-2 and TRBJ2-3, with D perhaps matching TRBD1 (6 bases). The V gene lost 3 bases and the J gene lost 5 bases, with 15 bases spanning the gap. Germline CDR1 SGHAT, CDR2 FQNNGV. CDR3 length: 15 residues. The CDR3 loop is CASSFGTSGEDTQYF. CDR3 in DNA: TGTGCCAGCAGCTTCGGTACGTCAGGGGAAGATACGCAGTATTTT.

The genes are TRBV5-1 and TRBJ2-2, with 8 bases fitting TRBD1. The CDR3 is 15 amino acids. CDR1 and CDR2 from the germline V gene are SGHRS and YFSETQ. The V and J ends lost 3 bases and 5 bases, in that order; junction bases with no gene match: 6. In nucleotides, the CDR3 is TGCGCCAGCAGCTCAGGACAGGGCCAGACCGGGGAGCTGTTTTTT. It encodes CASSSGQGQTGELFF.

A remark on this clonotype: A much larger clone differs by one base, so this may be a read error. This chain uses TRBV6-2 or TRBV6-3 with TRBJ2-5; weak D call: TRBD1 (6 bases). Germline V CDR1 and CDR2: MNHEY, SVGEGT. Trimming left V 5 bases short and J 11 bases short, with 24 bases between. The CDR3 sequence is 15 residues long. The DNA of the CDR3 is TGTGCCAGCAGTATACAAGGGACATTTAAGGGTGAGCAGTACTTC. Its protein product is CASSIQGTFKGEQYF.